Shown below are 16 T cell receptor beta chains from a single sample sequenced in a study of blood T cell repertoires in COVID-19. The method was immunoSEQ multiplex PCR; TCRdb's version includes in-frame clones alone and lacks a portion of them. The sample carries about 95,000 clones, approximately 80% recorded once. Input material: peripheral blood. The receptors were sampled from a human donor in a cohort sampled during active COVID-19.

V usage is TRBV5-5 and J usage is TRBJ1-1; TRBD1 aligns across 8 bases. Germline assignment: CDR1 SGHKS and CDR2 YYEKEE (reference sequence). CDR3 length: 17 residues. Unmatched junction bases numbered 9, after V lost 0 bases and J lost 2 bases. CDR3 protein: CASSLAGTGGSNTEAFF. The CDR3 DNA reads TGTGCCAGCAGCTTGGCCGGGACAGGCGGATCCAACACTGAAGCTTTCTTT.

The V gene is TRBV5-1, the J gene TRBJ1-1; tentative D call: TRBD1 (5 bases). The CDR3 covers 14 residues. Trimming stripped 0 bases from V and 3 bases from J, with 9 bases between. Per the germline V gene, CDR1 is SGHRS and CDR2 is YFSETQ. In DNA, the CDR3 is TGCGCCAGCAGCTTGGGGGGCGGCCACACTGAAGCTTTCTTT. Amino acid sequence: CASSLGGGHTEAFF.

V gene TRBV3-1 (or the pseudogene TRBV3-2) combines with J gene TRBJ2-7; 9 bases agree with TRBD2. The CDR3 covers 16 residues. Germline V CDR1 and CDR2: LGHDT, YNNKEL (reference sequence). Germline trimming cut 4 bases from V and 5 bases from J; bases unmatched to any gene: 12. CDR3: CASSRELAGVRNEQYF. CDR3 bases: TGTGCCAGCAGCCGAGAATTAGCGGGAGTAAGGAACGAGCAGTACTTC.

V usage is TRBV29-1 and J usage is TRBJ1-2; TRBD1 agrees at 7 bases. V dropped 6 bases and J dropped 8; count of bases not matched to a gene: 9. CDR3 size: 12 residues. CDR1 is SQVTM and CDR2 is ANQGSEA in the germline V gene. This CDR3 reads CSVPTGSDGYTF. For the CDR3, the DNA is TGCAGCGTGCCGACAGGGTCCGACGGCTACACCTTC.

The rearrangement links TRBV4-1 to TRBJ1-5; the match to TRBD1 covers 12 bases. Looked up from germline, CDR1 is MGHRA and CDR2 is YSYEKL. Trimming at V came to 5 bases and at J to 4 bases, leaving 15 bases not matched to a gene. The CDR3 extends over 19 amino acids. CDR3 sequence: CASSSTLGQGALWNQPQHF. DNA of the CDR3: TGCGCCAGCAGCTCGACCTTGGGACAGGGGGCGTTATGGAATCAGCCCCAGCATTTT.

This chain uses TRBV11-1 with TRBJ2-1; TRBD1 matches at 9 bases. Trimming took 6 bases from V and 14 from J; bases not matched to a gene: 8. The length of the CDR3 is 12 residues. CDR1 SGHAT and CDR2 FQDESV come from the germline V gene (reference sequence). The CDR3 nucleotides read TGTGCCAGCAGTACTAGGACAGGGGAGAAGTTCTTC. It is translated as CASSTRTGEKFF. Variable domain in full (rest from reference TRBV11-1 and TRBJ2-1): EAEVAQSPRYKITEKSQAVAFWCDPISGHATLYWYRQILGQGPELLVQFQDESVVDDSQLPKDRFSAERLKGVDSTLKIQPAELGDSAMYLCASSTRTGEKFFGPGTRLTVL.

This chain uses TRBV9 with TRBJ2-5, with a tentative D call TRBD2 (6 bases). The CDR3 totals 15 residues. V was clipped by 0 bases and J by 1 base, with 10 bases between them. Germline loops: CDR1 SGDLS, CDR2 YYNGEE. The CDR3 protein is CASSVGASVQETQYF. The CDR3 DNA is TGTGCCAGCAGCGTAGGAGCTAGCGTCCAAGAGACCCAGTACTTC.

The chain employs TRBV28 and TRBJ1-1, with D possibly being TRBD1 (6 bases). V was trimmed by 6 bases and J by 1 base, leaving 18 bases between them. The CDR3 extends over 16 amino acids. Germline CDR1 reads MDHEN; CDR2 reads SYDVKM. CDR3 region: CASRTNHRAENTEAFF. CDR3 sequence (DNA): TGTGCCAGCAGGACAAATCACAGGGCTGAGAACACTGAAGCTTTCTTT.

V and J are TRBV27 and TRBJ2-3, with 14 bases fitting TRBD2. Trimming removed 5 bases from V and 9 bases from J; junction bases left unmatched: 10. Germline CDR1 and CDR2: MNHEY and SMNVEV (reference sequence). The CDR3 totals 16 residues. The CDR3 protein is CASSTGLAGGEGTQYF. CDR3 nucleotide sequence: TGTGCCAGCAGTACTGGACTAGCGGGGGGCGAGGGGACGCAGTATTTT.

The genes are TRBV28 and TRBJ2-7; D uncertain. Germline loops: CDR1 MDHEN, CDR2 SYDVKM. V lost 2 bases to trimming and J lost 7 bases, with 9 bases between them. The CDR3 is made up of 12 amino acids. The CDR3 protein is CASSLALGEQYF. Here the CDR3 DNA reads TGTGCCAGCAGTTTAGCCCTCGGTGAGCAGTACTTC.

V usage is TRBV25-1 and J usage is TRBJ2-7, with D tentatively TRBD1 (8 bases). V shed 4 bases and J shed 6 bases, with 13 bases lying between them. This CDR3 has 13 residues. The germline gives CDR1 MGHDK, CDR2 SYGVNS. The CDR3 region has the DNA TGTGCCAGCAGTGCGACAGGGGAGGGCGAGCAGTACTTC. Translation: CASSATGEGEQYF.

The rearrangement joins TRBV27 to TRBJ2-3; 8 bases are a match to TRBD1. V shed 2 bases and J 1 base; nucleotides not matched to a gene: 2. This CDR3 is built from 15 residues. The germline gives CDR1 MNHEY, CDR2 SMNVEV (reference sequence). CDR3 loop: CASSLGTGRTDTQYF. In DNA form, the CDR3 reads TGTGCCAGCAGTTTAGGGACAGGACGCACAGATACGCAGTATTTT.

The J gene is TRBJ2-3, the V gene TRBV24-1; D ambiguous. Germline CDR1 and CDR2: KGHDR and SFDVKD. The CDR3 length is 14 residues. Trimming left V 7 bases short and J 3 bases short, with 13 bases between. Written as DNA, the CDR3 is TGTGCCACCAGCGCTTCGACAATTACAGATACGCAGTATTTT. Its translation is CATSASTITDTQYF.

The V and J genes are TRBV6-5 and TRBJ2-5; 7 nucleotides match TRBD1. The CDR3 totals 13 residues. With 6 bases clipped from V and 5 bases from J, the junction kept 6 bases outside the gene matches. Germline values: CDR1 MNHEY, CDR2 SVGAGI. The CDR3 spells CASRRQGSETQYF. The CDR3 DNA is TGTGCCAGCAGAAGACAGGGTTCGGAGACCCAGTACTTC.

The rearrangement uses TRBV27 and TRBJ2-1; TRBD2 matches at 8 bases. CDR3 size: 15 residues. In germline, CDR1 is MNHEY, CDR2 SMNVEV (reference sequence). The ends lost 3 bases at V and 4 bases at J; junction bases unmatched: 5. This CDR3 reads CASSFSGSKYNEQFF. CDR3 in DNA: TGTGCCAGCAGTTTCAGCGGGAGTAAGTACAATGAGCAGTTCTTC.

This chain connects TRBV28 to TRBJ2-3; 7 nucleotides align to TRBD2. The CDR3 is 15 residues long. Per germline, CDR1 MDHEN and CDR2 SYDVKM. The J segment lost 0 bases and the V segment lost 6 bases, leaving 6 bases of the junction unmatched. The CDR3 DNA reads as TGTGCCAGCAGGTCAGCGGGGTCTAGCACAGATACGCAGTATTTT. This encodes CASRSAGSSTDTQYF.